This TCR beta chain was recorded in a study of CD8+CD57+ T cells in acquired aplastic anemia listed by TCRdb under 2018. About the investigation overall: Extracted DNA from sorted CD4+ and CD8+ cells averaged approximately 3 ug, ranging from roughly 0.19 to 27.4 ug. Healthy donor samples averaged around 10 million reads for CD4+ and fewer than 12 million for CD8+ cells.

In this study, sorted CD4+ and CD8+ T cells from the blood of healthy subjects and of severe aplastic anemia patients had their TCR repertoires deep-sequenced. Ficoll-Paque density gradient centrifugation was used to isolate peripheral blood mononuclear cells. Before DNA extraction, CD4+ and CD8+ T cells were sorted with FACS or magnetic beads. This clonotype has at least ten counts. This clone's antigen is unknown. Base qualities are missing; no much larger clone stands one base away. Taken from the germline V gene, the CDR1 and CDR2 loops are SNHLY and FYNNEI. The CDR3 measures 16 amino acids from cysteine to phenylalanine. The CDR3 DNA has 48 bases and is translated from base 1. V lost 4 bases and J lost 2 bases; the stretch between them is 18 bases long. TCR beta VDJ combination and CDR3 sequence profiling used genomic DNA as the template. An Illumina HiSeq 2000 was the platform used for TCR repertoire sequencing. The original methods were these. TRBV/TRBJ rearrangement plots, CDR3 size and DJ length profiles, and Simpson's diversity index were used to evaluate the repertoires. The most abundant DNA sequence in the deep sequencing data was taken as the immunodominant clone. CDR3 amino acid sequences were screened for sharing across subjects and compared with published repertoires and the VDJdb database. The public reads were quality trimmed at Q25 with fastp and then assembled into clones with MiXCR by TCRdb, keeping productive beta chains. Each record represents a unique CDR3 protein, reported with the most common genes and DNA among its rows. The V and J calls follow TCRdb's processing rather than the paper's. Across this sample there are about 190,000 distinct CDR3 sequences, with roughly half seen only once. In total, the top ten clones hold roughly 15% of the sample.

Results and caveats for the whole study, not just this receptor: Between patients and healthy controls, no significant difference in CD8+ Simpson's diversity was found (P=0.060). Roughly 29 CD8+ CDR3 sequences were shared between patients and controls but appeared highly expressed in patients and within their immunodominant clones.

The sample comprised sorted CD4+, CD8+, or CD8+CD57+ T cells (not recorded which) from PBMCs. Rearrangement joined TRBV2 to TRBJ2-7, with TRBD1 perhaps the D gene, on 5 matching bases. This receptor was obtained from a human donor in good health, serving as a control. This receptor has the CDR3 CASSALHGQGAYEQYF. In nucleotide form, the sequence is TGTGCCAGCAGTGCTCTCCATGGGCAGGGCGCCTACGAGCAGTACTTC.